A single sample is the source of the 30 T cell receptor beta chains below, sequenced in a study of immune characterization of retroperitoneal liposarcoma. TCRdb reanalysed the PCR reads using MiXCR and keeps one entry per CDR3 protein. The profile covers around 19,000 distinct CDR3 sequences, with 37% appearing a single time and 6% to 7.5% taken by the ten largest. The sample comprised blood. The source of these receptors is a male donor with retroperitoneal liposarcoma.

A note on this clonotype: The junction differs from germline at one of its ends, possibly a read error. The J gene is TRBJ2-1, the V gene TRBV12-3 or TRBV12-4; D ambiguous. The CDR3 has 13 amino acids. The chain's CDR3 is CARSRNLQETQFF. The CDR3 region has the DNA TGTGCCCGCAGCCGTAACCTCCAAGAGACCCAGTTCTTC.

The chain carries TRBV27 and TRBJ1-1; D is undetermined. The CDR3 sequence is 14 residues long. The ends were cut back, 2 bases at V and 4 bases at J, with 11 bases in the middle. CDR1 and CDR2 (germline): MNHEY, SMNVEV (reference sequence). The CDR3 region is CASSLGPASTEAFF. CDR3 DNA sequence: TGTGCCAGCAGTTTAGGGCCTGCGTCCACTGAAGCTTTCTTT.

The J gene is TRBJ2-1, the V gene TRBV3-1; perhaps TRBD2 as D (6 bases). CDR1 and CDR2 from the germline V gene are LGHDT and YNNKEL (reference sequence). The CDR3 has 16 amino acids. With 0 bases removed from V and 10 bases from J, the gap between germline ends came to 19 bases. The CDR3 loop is CASSQDQETRFYEQFF. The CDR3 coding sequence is TGTGCCAGCAGCCAAGATCAGGAGACTAGATTCTACGAGCAGTTCTTC.

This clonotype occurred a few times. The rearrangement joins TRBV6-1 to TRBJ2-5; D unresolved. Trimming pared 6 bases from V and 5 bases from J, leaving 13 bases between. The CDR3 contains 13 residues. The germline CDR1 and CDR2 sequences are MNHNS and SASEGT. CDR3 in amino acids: CASRKQGLETQYF. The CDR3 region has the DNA TGTGCCAGCAGAAAACAAGGGTTGGAGACCCAGTACTTC.

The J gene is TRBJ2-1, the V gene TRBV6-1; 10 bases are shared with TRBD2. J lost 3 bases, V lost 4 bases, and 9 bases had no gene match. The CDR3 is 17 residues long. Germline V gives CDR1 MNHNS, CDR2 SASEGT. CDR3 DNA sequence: TGTGCCAGCAGTGGAAAGCGGGAGGGTTGGGGCTACAATGAGCAGTTCTTC. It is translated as CASSGKREGWGYNEQFF.

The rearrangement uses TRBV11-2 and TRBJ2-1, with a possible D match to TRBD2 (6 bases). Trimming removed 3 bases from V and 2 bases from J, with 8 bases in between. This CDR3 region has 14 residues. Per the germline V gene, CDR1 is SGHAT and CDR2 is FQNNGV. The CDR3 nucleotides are TGTGCCAGCAGCTTCGGGGAGGCCTACAATGAGCAGTTCTTC. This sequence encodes CASSFGEAYNEQFF.

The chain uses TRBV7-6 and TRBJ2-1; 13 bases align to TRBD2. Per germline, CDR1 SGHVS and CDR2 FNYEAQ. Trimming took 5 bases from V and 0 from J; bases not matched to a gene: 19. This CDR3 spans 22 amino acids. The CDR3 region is CASSLIGAVGLAGESSYNEQFF. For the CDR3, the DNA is TGTGCCAGCAGCCTCATAGGGGCCGTAGGACTAGCGGGAGAGAGCTCCTACAATGAGCAGTTCTTC.

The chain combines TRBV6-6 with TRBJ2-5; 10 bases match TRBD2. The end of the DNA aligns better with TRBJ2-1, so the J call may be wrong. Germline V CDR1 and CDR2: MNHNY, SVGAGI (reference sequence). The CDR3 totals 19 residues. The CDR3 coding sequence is TGTGCCAGCAGTTACTCGAAAGCGGGAGGGCTCCGCTCCTACAATGAGCAGTTCTTC. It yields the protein CASSYSKAGGLRSYNEQFF.

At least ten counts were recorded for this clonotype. CDR3 region: CASSEEASGAETQFF. DNA for the CDR3: TGTGCCAGCAGTGAAGAGGCTAGCGGGGCGGAGACCCAGTTCTTC. The chain carries TRBV6-1 and TRBJ2-1, with TRBD2 identical over 9 bases. The CDR3 length is 15 residues. Trimming removed 1 base from V and 13 bases from J; junction bases left unmatched: 11. Germline lookup yields CDR1 MNHNS and CDR2 SASEGT.

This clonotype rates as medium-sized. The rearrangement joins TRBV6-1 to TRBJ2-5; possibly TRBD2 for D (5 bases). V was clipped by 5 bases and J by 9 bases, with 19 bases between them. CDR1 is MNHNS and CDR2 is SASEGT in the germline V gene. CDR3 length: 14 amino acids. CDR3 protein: CASSLRFRGAAQYF. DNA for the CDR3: TGTGCCAGCAGTCTTCGGTTTCGAGGAGCGGCCCAGTACTTC.

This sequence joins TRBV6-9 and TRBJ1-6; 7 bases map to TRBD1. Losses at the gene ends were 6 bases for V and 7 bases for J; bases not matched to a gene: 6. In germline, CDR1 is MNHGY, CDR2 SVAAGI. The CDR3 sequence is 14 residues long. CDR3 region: CASSLGQKNSPLHF. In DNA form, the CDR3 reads TGTGCCAGCAGCCTGGGACAGAAAAATTCACCCCTCCACTTT.

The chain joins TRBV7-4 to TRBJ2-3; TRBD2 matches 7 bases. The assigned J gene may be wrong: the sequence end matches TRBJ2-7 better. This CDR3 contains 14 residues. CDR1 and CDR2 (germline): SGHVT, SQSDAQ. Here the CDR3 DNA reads TGTGCCAGCAGCTTGAGACTAGCTCACTATGAGCAGTACTTC. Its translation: CASSLRLAHYEQYF.

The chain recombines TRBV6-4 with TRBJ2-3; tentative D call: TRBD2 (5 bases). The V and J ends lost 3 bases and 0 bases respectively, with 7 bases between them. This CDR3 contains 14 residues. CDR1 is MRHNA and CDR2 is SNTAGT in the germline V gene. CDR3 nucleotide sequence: TGTGCCAGCAGTGAAAGAGGGAGCACAGATACGCAGTATTTT. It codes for CASSERGSTDTQYF.

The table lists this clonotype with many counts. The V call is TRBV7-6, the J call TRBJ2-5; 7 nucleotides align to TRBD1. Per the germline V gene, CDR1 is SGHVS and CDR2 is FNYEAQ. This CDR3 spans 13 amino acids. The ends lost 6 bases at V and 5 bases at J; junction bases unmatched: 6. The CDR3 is CASSGQVSETQYF. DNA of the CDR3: TGTGCCAGCAGTGGACAGGTTTCTGAGACCCAGTACTTC.

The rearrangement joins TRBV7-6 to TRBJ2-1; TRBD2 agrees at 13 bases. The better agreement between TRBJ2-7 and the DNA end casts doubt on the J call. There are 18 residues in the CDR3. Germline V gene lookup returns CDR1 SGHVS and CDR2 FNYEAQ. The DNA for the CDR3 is TGTGCCAGCAGCTTAGAGTCCGGGACTAGCGGGGTTTTGGGTGAGCAGTACTTC. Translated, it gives CASSLESGTSGVLGEQYF.

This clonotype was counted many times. In DNA form, the CDR3 reads TGTGCCAGCAGTGCCCGCGCGGAGAGTACCGGGGAGCTGTTTTTT. This encodes CASSARAESTGELFF. V gene TRBV6-1 combines with J gene TRBJ2-2, with D unresolved. V was cut by 4 bases and J by 5 bases, with 14 bases left in between. Germline V gives CDR1 MNHNS, CDR2 SASEGT. The CDR3 is made up of 15 amino acids.

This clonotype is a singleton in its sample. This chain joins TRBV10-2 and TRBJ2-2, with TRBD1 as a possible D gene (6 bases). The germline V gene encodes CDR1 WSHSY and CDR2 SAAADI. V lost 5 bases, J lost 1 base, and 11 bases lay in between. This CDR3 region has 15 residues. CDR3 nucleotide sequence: TGCGCCAGCAGTCAACAGGGCCGGAACACCGGGGAGCTGTTTTTT. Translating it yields CASSQQGRNTGELFF.

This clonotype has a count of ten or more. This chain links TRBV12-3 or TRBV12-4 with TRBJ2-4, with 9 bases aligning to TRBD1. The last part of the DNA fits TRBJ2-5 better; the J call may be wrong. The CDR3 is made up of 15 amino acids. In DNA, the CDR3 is TGTGCCAGCAGTTTAGGTGGACAGGGGACCGAGACCCAGTACTTC. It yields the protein CASSLGGQGTETQYF.

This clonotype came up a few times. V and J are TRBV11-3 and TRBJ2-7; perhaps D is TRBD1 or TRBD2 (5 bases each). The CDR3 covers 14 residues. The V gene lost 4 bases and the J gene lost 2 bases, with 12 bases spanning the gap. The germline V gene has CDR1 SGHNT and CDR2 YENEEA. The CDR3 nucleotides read TGTGCCAGCAGCTCCACGGGACGGACCTACGAGCAGTACTTC. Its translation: CASSSTGRTYEQYF.

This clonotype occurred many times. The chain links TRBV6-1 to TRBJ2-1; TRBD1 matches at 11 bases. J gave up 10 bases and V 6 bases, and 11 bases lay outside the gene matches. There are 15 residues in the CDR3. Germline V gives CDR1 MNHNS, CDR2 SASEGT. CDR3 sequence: CASSFIGQGAREQFF. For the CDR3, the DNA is TGTGCCAGCAGCTTTATCGGACAGGGGGCGCGGGAGCAGTTCTTC.

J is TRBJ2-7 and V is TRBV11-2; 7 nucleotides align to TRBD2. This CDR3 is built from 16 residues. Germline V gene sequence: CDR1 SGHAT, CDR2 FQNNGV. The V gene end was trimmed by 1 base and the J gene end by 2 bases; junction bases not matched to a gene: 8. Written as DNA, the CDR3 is TGTGCCAGCAGCTTAGTATCGGGGGGAGGGACCTACGAGCAGTACTTC. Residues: CASSLVSGGGTYEQYF. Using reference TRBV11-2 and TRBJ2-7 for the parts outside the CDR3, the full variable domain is EAGVAQSPRYKIIEKRQSVAFWCNPISGHATLYWYQQILGQGPKLLIQFQNNGVVDDSQLPKDRFSAERLKGVDSTLKIQPAKLEDSAVYLCASSLVSGGGTYEQYFGPGTRLTVT.

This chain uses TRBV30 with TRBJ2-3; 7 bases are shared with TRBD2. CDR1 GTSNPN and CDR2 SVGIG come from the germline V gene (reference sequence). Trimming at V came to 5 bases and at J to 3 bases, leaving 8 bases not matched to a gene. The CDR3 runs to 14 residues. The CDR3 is CAWGPGGSTDTQYF. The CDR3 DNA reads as TGTGCCTGGGGGCCGGGGGGTAGTACAGATACGCAGTATTTT.

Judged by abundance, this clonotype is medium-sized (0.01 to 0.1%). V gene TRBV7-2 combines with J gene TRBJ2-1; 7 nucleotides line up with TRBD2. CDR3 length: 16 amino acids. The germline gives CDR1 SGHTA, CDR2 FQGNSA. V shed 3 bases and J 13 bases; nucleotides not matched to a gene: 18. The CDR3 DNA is TGTGCCAGCAGCTTGTCTGCGGGAGTTACCAAAAACATTCAGTTCTTC. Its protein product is CASSLSAGVTKNIQFF.

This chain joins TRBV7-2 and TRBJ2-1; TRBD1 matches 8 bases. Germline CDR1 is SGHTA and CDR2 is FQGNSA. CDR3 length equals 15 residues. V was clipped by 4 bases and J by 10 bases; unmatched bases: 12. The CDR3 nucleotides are TGTGCCAGCAGCTCGATGGACAGGGCCCAAGACGAGCAGTTCTTC. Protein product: CASSSMDRAQDEQFF.

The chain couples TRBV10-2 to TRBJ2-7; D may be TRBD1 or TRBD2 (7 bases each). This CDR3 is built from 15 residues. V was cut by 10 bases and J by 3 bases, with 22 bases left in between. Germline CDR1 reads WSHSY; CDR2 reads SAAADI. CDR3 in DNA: TGCGCCACCAGGGGGGGCTCAGACAGGAGCTACGAGCAGTACTTC. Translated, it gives CATRGGSDRSYEQYF.

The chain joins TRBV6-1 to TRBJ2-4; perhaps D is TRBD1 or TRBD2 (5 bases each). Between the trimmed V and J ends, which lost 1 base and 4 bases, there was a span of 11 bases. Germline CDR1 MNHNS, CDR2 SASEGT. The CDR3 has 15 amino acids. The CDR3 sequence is CASSEGGPLKNIQYF. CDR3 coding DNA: TGTGCCAGCAGTGAAGGGGGACCGTTGAAAAACATTCAGTACTTC.

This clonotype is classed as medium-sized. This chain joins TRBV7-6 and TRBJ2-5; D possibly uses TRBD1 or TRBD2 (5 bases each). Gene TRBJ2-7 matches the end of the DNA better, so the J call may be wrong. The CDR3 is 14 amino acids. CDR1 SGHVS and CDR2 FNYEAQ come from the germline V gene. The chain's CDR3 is CASTRGRDSYEQYF. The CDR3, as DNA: TGTGCCAGCACCCGGGGCAGGGACTCCTACGAGCAGTACTTC.

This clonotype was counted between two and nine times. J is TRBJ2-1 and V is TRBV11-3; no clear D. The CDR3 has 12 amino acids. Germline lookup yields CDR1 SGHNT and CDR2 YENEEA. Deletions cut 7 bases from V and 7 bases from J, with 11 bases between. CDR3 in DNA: TGTGCCAGCATGCTTGGATTTAATGAGCAGTTCTTC. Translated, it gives CASMLGFNEQFF.

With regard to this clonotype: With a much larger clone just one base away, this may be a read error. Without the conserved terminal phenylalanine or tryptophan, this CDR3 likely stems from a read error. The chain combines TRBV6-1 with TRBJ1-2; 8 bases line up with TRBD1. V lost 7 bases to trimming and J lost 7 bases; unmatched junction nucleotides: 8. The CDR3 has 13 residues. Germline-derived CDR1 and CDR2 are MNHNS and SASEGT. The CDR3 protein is CASTKTGEGGYTC. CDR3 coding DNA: TGTGCCAGCACTAAGACAGGGGAGGGTGGCTACACCTGC.

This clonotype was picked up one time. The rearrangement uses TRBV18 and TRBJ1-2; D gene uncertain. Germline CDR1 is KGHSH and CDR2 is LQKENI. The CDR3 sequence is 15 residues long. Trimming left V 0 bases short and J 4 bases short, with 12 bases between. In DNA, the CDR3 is TGTGCCAGCTCACCACCCACCCGGAGCCGCTATGGCTACACCTTC. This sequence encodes CASSPPTRSRYGYTF.